These 8 T cell receptor beta chains originate from one sample sequenced in a study of radiation and T cells in renal cell carcinoma (dated by TCRdb to 2020 to 2022). The time point label on this specimen signifies: blood 4 weeks post-SBRT, at nephrectomy. In light of the paper, this sample's treatment or condition label describes: 15 Gy SBRT to primary tumor, nephrectomy 4 weeks later. Library preparation employed the immunoSEQ multiplex PCR assay. TCRdb carries this immuneACCESS record with in-frame sequences only. Its versions omit some clonotypes, under half of them owing to an unresolved V gene in the studies checked, with the rest unexplained. This sample is represented by around 78,000 clones; around 89% of them were singletons. Of the sample, more than 4.5% falls within the top ten clones. Here the sequenced sample was blood, taken from a patient whose treatment included radiotherapy and nephrectomy. These receptors originate from a woman aged 70-85 years with renal cell carcinoma.

The rearrangement joins TRBV10-2 to TRBJ2-3, with D possibly being TRBD2 (6 bases). This CDR3 is 13 amino acids long. The germline CDR1 and CDR2 sequences are WSHSY and SAAADI. Trimming stripped 6 bases from V and 4 bases from J, with 11 bases between. The CDR3 reads CASRDGGADTQYF. The DNA for the CDR3 is TGCGCCAGCAGGGACGGGGGTGCAGATACGCAGTATTTT.

Remarks on this clone: This CDR3 is also generated by other DNA sequences in the sample. This sequence joins TRBV27 and TRBJ1-5; perhaps TRBD1 as D (5 bases). This CDR3 comprises 14 residues. CDR1 is MNHEY and CDR2 is SMNVEV in the germline V gene (reference sequence). V shed 6 bases and J shed 0 bases, with 9 bases lying between them. This CDR3 is CASSRTGSNQPQHF. CDR3 nucleotides: TGTGCCAGCAGCCGCACAGGTAGCAATCAGCCCCAGCATTTT.

The chain links TRBV6-5 to TRBJ2-7; D perhaps matches TRBD2 (6 bases). CDR1 and CDR2 from the germline V gene are MNHEY and SVGAGI. The CDR3 runs 13 residues. Trimming shortened V by 6 bases and J by 0 bases, and 9 bases separated the two germline ends. The CDR3, as DNA: TGTGCCAGCAGGAACGGGGGCTCCTACGAGCAGTACTTC. The encoded protein is CASRNGGSYEQYF.

The V call is TRBV27, the J call TRBJ1-2; 9 bases are shared with TRBD1. The CDR3 is 15 amino acids. Germline V gives CDR1 MNHEY, CDR2 SMNVEV (reference sequence). Germline trimming cut 3 bases from V and 8 bases from J; bases unmatched to any gene: 10. In DNA, the CDR3 is TGTGCCAGCAGTTTCTCGGGACAGGGAGTCCGCGGCTACACCTTC. Translated: CASSFSGQGVRGYTF.

The V gene is TRBV10-3, the J gene TRBJ1-1, with 8 bases matching TRBD1. Germline-derived CDR1 and CDR2 are ENHRY and SYGVKD. V gave up 6 bases and J gave up 1 base; unmatched junction bases: 4. The CDR3 has 14 amino acids. CDR3 in amino acids: CAIRVTGGNTEAFF. CDR3 nucleotide sequence: TGTGCCATCAGGGTCACAGGGGGGAACACTGAAGCTTTCTTT.

V and J are TRBV4-2 and TRBJ2-1, with 10 bases matching TRBD2. V was clipped by 1 base and J by 5 bases; unmatched bases: 5. Looked up from germline, CDR1 is LGHNA and CDR2 is YNFKEQ. This CDR3 is 16 amino acids long. CDR3 DNA: TGTGCCAGCAGCCAAGTTACTAGCGGGACGAACAATGAGCAGTTCTTC. Its translation: CASSQVTSGTNNEQFF.

The rearrangement joins TRBV21-1 to TRBJ1-6. TRBV21-1 is noted as a pseudogene. There are 11 residues in the CDR3. Written as DNA, the CDR3 is TGTGCCAGCAGCAAATGGGGTCCCCTCCACTTT. This translates into CASSKWGPLHF.

In its sample, this clone was seen once. V gene TRBV30 combines with J gene TRBJ2-5; 10 positions match TRBD1. The end of the DNA fits TRBJ2-7 better, so the J call may be wrong. CDR1 GTSNPN and CDR2 SVGIG come from the germline V gene (reference sequence). This CDR3 has 15 amino acids. As DNA, the CDR3 is TGTGCCTGGAGTTCCCCGGGACAGGGGCCCTACGAGCAGTACTTC. It codes for CAWSSPGQGPYEQYF.